The 21 T cell receptor beta chains in this list originate from one sample, sequenced in a study of technical replicates of blood from several donors. The table came from immunoSEQ multiplex PCR; TCRdb's copy has only in-frame clones and leaves some out. The sample includes 70,000 to 90,000 clones, 90% to 95% of them seen just once. Source material: T cells isolated from PBMCs. These receptors were taken from a human donor in good health.

J is TRBJ2-1 and V is TRBV5-6, with TRBD1 matching 9 bases. J gave up 7 bases and V 4 bases, and 9 bases lay outside the gene matches. Germline CDR1 is SGHDT and CDR2 is YYEEEE. This CDR3 has 15 amino acids. The CDR3, as DNA: TGTGCCAGCAGCAGAACCGGGACAGGGCTAAATGAGCAGTTCTTC. It codes for CASSRTGTGLNEQFF.

The chain is built from TRBV29-1 and TRBJ2-3; possibly TRBD2 for D (5 bases). Trimming took 0 bases from V and 3 from J, leaving 10 bases between them. The CDR3 is made up of 14 amino acids. Germline-derived CDR1 and CDR2 are SQVTM and ANQGSEA. The CDR3 here is CSVEDGMRTDTQYF. CDR3 bases: TGCAGCGTTGAAGACGGGATGCGTACAGATACGCAGTATTTT.

This chain connects TRBV10-2 to TRBJ1-5; D is undetermined. Germline CDR1 reads WSHSY; CDR2 reads SAAADI. Deletions cut 0 bases from V and 9 bases from J, with 15 bases between. CDR3 size: 15 residues. The DNA of the CDR3 is TGCGCCAGCAGTGAGTCTCCCAATAGAGGGCGGCCCCAGCATTTT. Translation gives CASSESPNRGRPQHF.

The V call is TRBV28, the J call TRBJ1-5; D perhaps matches TRBD1 (6 bases). The germline V gene encodes CDR1 MDHEN and CDR2 SYDVKM. The CDR3 consists of 17 residues. V was cut by 2 bases and J by 0 bases, with 14 bases left in between. The DNA for the CDR3 is TGTGCCAGCAGTTTAAGGGGGGGCGATTATAGCAATCAGCCCCAGCATTTT. This gives the protein CASSLRGGDYSNQPQHF.

This clone is a singleton in its sample. J is TRBJ1-1 and V is TRBV15; D possibly corresponds to TRBD1 (5 bases). Trimming cost V 1 base and J 7 bases, with 13 bases left between them. This CDR3 is 14 amino acids long. The germline V gene encodes CDR1 LNHNV and CDR2 YYDKDF (reference sequence). CDR3 region: CATSRGQSTFEAFF. The CDR3 DNA reads TGTGCCACCAGCAGAGGACAGTCTACGTTTGAAGCTTTCTTT.

The rearrangement joins TRBV11-2 to TRBJ2-7; the match to TRBD2 covers 7 bases. The ends lost 5 bases at V and 2 bases at J; junction bases unmatched: 12. Germline CDR1 reads SGHAT; CDR2 reads FQNNGV. The CDR3 is made up of 16 amino acids. CDR3 coding DNA: TGTGCCAGCAGCGGGGGACTAAGCGGCTTCACCTACGAGCAGTACTTC. Protein: CASSGGLSGFTYEQYF.

The chain has TRBV10-3 and TRBJ1-2; no firm D call. The CDR3 has 13 amino acids. CDR1 is ENHRY, CDR2 SYGVKD, per germline. The germline V and J ends were trimmed by 8 bases and 4 bases, with 14 bases remaining between them. The CDR3 nucleotides read TGTGCCATCCCCGCCCGGGATTCCTATGGCTACACCTTC. Its translation is CAIPARDSYGYTF.

This clone was seen only once. This chain joins TRBV11-3 and TRBJ1-1; D is uncertain. The CDR3 has 16 residues. Trimming removed 0 bases at V and 7 bases at J, with 18 bases between. Germline V gene lookup returns CDR1 SGHNT and CDR2 YENEEA. The CDR3 protein is CASSLDRGVGGIEAFF. The CDR3 DNA is TGTGCCAGCAGCTTAGATCGTGGTGTTGGAGGGATTGAAGCTTTCTTT.

The gene calls are TRBV6-1 and TRBJ2-5, with a tentative D call TRBD2 (5 bases). The CDR3 consists of 13 residues. V lost 3 bases and J 5 bases, leaving 10 bases between the germline ends. Germline CDR1 reads MNHNS; CDR2 reads SASEGT. This chain's CDR3 is CASSDRGKETQYF. CDR3 sequence (DNA): TGTGCCAGCAGTGATCGAGGGAAGGAGACCCAGTACTTC.

In its sample, this clone was seen a few times. The rearrangement links TRBV2 to TRBJ2-7; TRBD2 might be the D (6 bases). Per germline, CDR1 SNHLY and CDR2 FYNNEI. This CDR3 spans 14 amino acids. V dropped 7 bases and J dropped 1 base, with 14 bases sitting between them. CDR3: CASNTAGSSYEQYF. DNA for the CDR3: TGTGCCAGCAATACGGCGGGGTCTTCCTACGAGCAGTACTTC.

The chain has TRBV19 and TRBJ2-2; D call uncertain. Germline V gene lookup returns CDR1 LNHDA and CDR2 SQIVND (reference sequence). V was trimmed by 8 bases and J by 4 bases, leaving 8 bases between them. This CDR3 has 12 amino acids. Here the CDR3 reads CASPKSTGELFF. The CDR3, as DNA: TGTGCCAGTCCCAAGAGCACCGGGGAGCTGTTTTTT.

This rearrangement joins TRBV5-1 to TRBJ2-7; 10 nucleotides match TRBD1. The CDR3 runs 14 residues. Germline-derived CDR1 and CDR2 are SGHRS and YFSETQ. Germline trimming cut 3 bases from V and 2 bases from J; bases unmatched to any gene: 2. Here the CDR3 reads CASSSGQGTYEQYF. The DNA for the CDR3 is TGCGCCAGCAGCTCGGGACAGGGGACCTACGAGCAGTACTTC.

The chain links TRBV4-2 to TRBJ2-3; 10 bases match TRBD2. Germline V lookup: CDR1 LGHNA, CDR2 YNFKEQ. The V and J ends lost 3 bases and 2 bases, in that order; junction bases with no gene match: 5. There are 16 residues in the CDR3. In DNA form, the CDR3 reads TGTGCCAGCAGCCAGTCTAGCGGGGGTGACACAGATACGCAGTATTTT. Protein product: CASSQSSGGDTDTQYF.

This clone was seen just once. The chain recombines TRBV4-1 with TRBJ1-1, with TRBD1 matching 8 bases. CDR3 length equals 16 residues. Germline CDR1 reads MGHRA; CDR2 reads YSYEKL. Trimming removed 4 bases from V and 5 bases from J; junction bases left unmatched: 12. This chain's CDR3 is CASSPGQGALLTEAFF. The CDR3, as DNA: TGCGCCAGCAGCCCGGGGCAGGGGGCCCTTTTGACTGAAGCTTTCTTT.

This clone was found once. V and J are TRBV4-1 and TRBJ1-1; TRBD1 might be the D (6 bases). Germline V lookup: CDR1 MGHRA, CDR2 YSYEKL. The CDR3 spans 16 residues. The germline V and J ends were trimmed by 0 bases and 1 base, with 12 bases remaining between them. Here the CDR3 DNA reads TGCGCCAGCAGCCAAGATGAGGTCAGGGGGAACACTGAAGCTTTCTTT. Its protein is CASSQDEVRGNTEAFF.

The chain has TRBV9 and TRBJ2-1, with a possible D match to TRBD1 (6 bases). The CDR3 is made up of 16 amino acids. Per germline, CDR1 SGDLS and CDR2 YYNGEE. Trimming took 0 bases from V and 6 from J, leaving 16 bases between them. For the CDR3, the DNA is TGTGCCAGCAGCGTAGCACCCCACAGGGTCGGCAATGAGCAGTTCTTC. Translated, it gives CASSVAPHRVGNEQFF.

This clone was counted a few times. The rearrangement joins TRBV4-1 to TRBJ2-7, with 9 bases that match TRBD2. The length of the CDR3 is 14 residues. Losses at the gene ends were 8 bases for V and 0 bases for J; bases not matched to a gene: 5. Germline lookup yields CDR1 MGHRA and CDR2 YSYEKL. CDR3 DNA: TGCGCCAGCGGGAGGACTAGCGACTCCTACGAGCAGTACTTC. As protein: CASGRTSDSYEQYF.

The gene calls are TRBV2 and TRBJ1-2; D remains ambiguous. Germline V gene sequence: CDR1 SNHLY, CDR2 FYNNEI. V was clipped by 5 bases and J by 4 bases, with 14 bases between them. This CDR3 comprises 14 residues. The DNA for the CDR3 is TGTGCCAGCAGTATTCTACAGAGTTTCTATGGCTACACCTTC. Its translation: CASSILQSFYGYTF.

This clone was seen only a few times. The genes are TRBV28 and TRBJ1-1; no reliable D call. V was clipped by 7 bases and J by 1 base, with 10 bases between them. Germline V gives CDR1 MDHEN, CDR2 SYDVKM. The CDR3 totals 13 residues. CDR3 loop: CASKYSRNTEAFF. The DNA of the CDR3 is TGTGCCAGCAAGTACAGTCGGAACACTGAAGCTTTCTTT.

This clone was seen once. V is TRBV19 and J is TRBJ2-7, with 14 bases aligning to TRBD2. V gave up 2 bases and J gave up 8 bases; unmatched junction bases: 5. Germline V lookup: CDR1 LNHDA, CDR2 SQIVND (reference sequence). The CDR3 totals 15 residues. The CDR3 coding sequence is TGTGCCAGTAGTATATTCGGGACTAGCGGGAGTAAGCAGTACTTC. Protein product: CASSIFGTSGSKQYF.

This clone has only one observation. V usage is TRBV29-1 and J usage is TRBJ2-1, with 10 nucleotides matching TRBD2. Trimming took 4 bases from V and 0 from J; bases not matched to a gene: 6. CDR1 and CDR2 from the germline V gene are SQVTM and ANQGSEA. The CDR3 spans 16 residues. CDR3 amino acids: CSVVLAGVGSYNEQFF. CDR3 bases: TGCAGCGTTGTCCTAGCGGGGGTAGGCTCCTACAATGAGCAGTTCTTC.